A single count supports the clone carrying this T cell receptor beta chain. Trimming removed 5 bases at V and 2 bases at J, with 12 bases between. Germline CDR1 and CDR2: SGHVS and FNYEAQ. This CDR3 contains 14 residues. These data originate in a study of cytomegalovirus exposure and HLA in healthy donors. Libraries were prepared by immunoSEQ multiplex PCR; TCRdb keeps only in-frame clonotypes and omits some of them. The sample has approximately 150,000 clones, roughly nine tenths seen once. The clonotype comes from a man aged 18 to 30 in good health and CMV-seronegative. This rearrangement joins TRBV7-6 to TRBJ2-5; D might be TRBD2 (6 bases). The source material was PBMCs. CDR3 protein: CASSRSGLQETQYF. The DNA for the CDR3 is TGTGCCAGCAGCCGCAGCGGGTTACAAGAGACCCAGTACTTC.